What follows is one T cell receptor (beta chain) and its context. Its antigen is not known. Unique molecular identifiers were carried by the TCR beta cDNA libraries. In TCRdb, the PCR reads were re-called with MiXCR into one record per CDR3 protein. The repertoire holds approximately 360,000 distinct CDR3 sequences, about a third seen once, with around 15% in the top ten. This record belongs to a study of post-analysis software for immune sequencing data. Study-level background: Disease courses included relapsing-remitting, secondary progressive and progressive-relapsing multiple sclerosis.

Germline V gene sequence: CDR1 SQVTM, CDR2 ANQGSEA. With 6 bases clipped from V and 1 base from J, the junction kept 1 base outside the gene matches. The CDR3 covers 14 residues. Study findings and constraints: TRBV5-6, TRBV5-1 and TRBV20-1 belonged to a set of about five TRBV segments that were more frequent in patients than controls. Significantly decreased normalized Chao1 diversity was recorded for multiple sclerosis patients relative to controls.

This receptor was taken from a girl aged 5 to 17 with multiple sclerosis. The rearrangement uses TRBV29-1 and TRBJ2-3; 13 bases map to TRBD2. The sequencing sample was made of blood. Here the CDR3 DNA reads TGCAGCGTGGGGACTAGCGGGGGCACAGATACGCAGTATTTT. Translating it yields CSVGTSGGTDTQYF.